This TCR beta chain emerged from a study of blood T cell repertoires in COVID-19. In the source study's methods: Reference gene primer amplification gave estimated nucleated cell counts. Clones were sequenced by immunoSEQ multiplex PCR, and TCRdb holds only the in-frame ones, with some missing. V, J and clone size were drawn from that table, and D and trimming were deduced from the DNA. The profile covers more than 20,000 clones, with 70% to 90% appearing a single time and around 16% taken by the ten largest. By its share, this clone is medium-sized. Trimming stripped 6 bases from V and 1 base from J, with 7 bases between. The germline V gene encodes CDR1 SGDLS and CDR2 YYNGEE. The CDR3 runs to 13 residues.

This TCR came from an older man with acute or convalescent COVID-19. Input material: peripheral blood. The genes are TRBV9 and TRBJ2-2; D unclear. The CDR3 nucleotides are TGTGCCAGCACGGTCAAGAACACCGGGGAGCTGTTTTTT. This translates into CASTVKNTGELFF.